The T cell receptor (beta chain) under discussion was sequenced for a study of early T cells in non-severe SARS-CoV-2 infection. Study-wide context: Whole-blood bulk RNA, unsorted, was sequenced, and chains were unpaired.

Points from the study as a whole: VDJdb-based annotation leaned toward anti-spike CD8 responses and missed private and CD4 specificities.

In its sample, this clonotype was seen many times. Antigen unknown. In germline, CDR1 is SNHLY, CDR2 FYNNEI. V lost 6 bases to trimming and J lost 2 bases; unmatched junction nucleotides: 3. The CDR3 is made up of 13 amino acids. Attachment of unique molecular identifiers was made to individual cDNA molecules. TCRdb reprocessed the 5' RACE reads with MiXCR, giving one entry per CDR3 protein. Here the sample spans about 66,000 distinct CDR3 sequences, around 9% being singletons. The J gene is TRBJ1-1, the V gene TRBV2; 7 nucleotides line up with TRBD1. Sequenced: whole blood. The receptor's source is an adult who was a healthcare worker with PCR-confirmed SARS-CoV-2 infection or an uninfected control (not recorded which). For the CDR3, the DNA is TGTGCCAGCAGGAGGGACAGTAACACTGAAGCTTTCTTT. Its protein product is CASRRDSNTEAFF.